The source of this T cell receptor (beta chain) is a study of control samples from healthy donors and cancer patients. Produced via immunoSEQ multiplex PCR; TCRdb's table is partial and in-frame only. The sample shows around 70,000 clones, 94% of them seen only once. Germline assignment: CDR1 SGHRS and CDR2 YFSETQ. The CDR3 totals 14 residues. Trimming cost V 7 bases and J 0 bases, with 11 bases left between them. Material for sequencing was blood. This clonotype originated in a woman in her 30s in good health. V usage is TRBV5-1 and J usage is TRBJ1-3, with D uncertain. DNA of the CDR3: TGCGCCAGCGGTTCGGGAGGCTCTGGAAACACCATATATTTT. Translated, it gives CASGSGGSGNTIYF.